This is a list of T cell receptor beta chains from one sample in a study of T cells in Graves' hyperthyroidism and ophthalmopathy. TCRdb re-analysed the multiplex PCR reads in MiXCR, keeping a single row per CDR3 protein. This table has nearly 750,000 distinct CDR3 sequences, 30% to 40% appearing once. Sequenced material: blood. Source of these receptors: a woman aged 40 to 50 with Graves' hyperthyroidism. CDR3s include the opening cysteine and the closing phenylalanine or tryptophan. Fields, in order: CDR3 DNA, CDR3 protein, clone size, V gene, D gene, J gene. D genes are given only for firm matches. Rows may omit the clone size; those that give it use once, few, many or a size class.

CDR3nt: TGTGCCAGCAGCTCGACGACTAGGGAGGGGGAGGGCCGATCTGGGGCCAACGTCCTGACTTTC; CDR3aa: CASSSTTREGEGRSGANVLTF; abundance: NA; v_gene: TRBV7-6; d_gene: NA; j_gene: TRBJ2-6
CDR3nt: TGCAGCGTACGGGACAGGGTATACTATGGCTACACCTTC; CDR3aa: CSVRDRVYYGYTF; abundance: NA; v_gene: TRBV29-1; d_gene: TRBD1; j_gene: TRBJ1-2
CDR3nt: TGCGCCAGCAGCCCTAGGCCGGACAGGGGGTTGGGGAACACTGAAGCTTTCTTT; CDR3aa: CASSPRPDRGLGNTEAFF; abundance: few; v_gene: TRBV5-1; d_gene: TRBD1; j_gene: TRBJ1-1
CDR3nt: TGTGCCAGCGCAACAGGCGGTAGCCAAGAGACCCAGTACTTC; CDR3aa: CASATGGSQETQYF; abundance: few; v_gene: TRBV7-2; d_gene: NA; j_gene: TRBJ2-5
CDR3nt: TGTGCCAGCAGTGATCAGACACCCGAACTGAACACTGAAGCTTTCTTT; CDR3aa: CASSDQTPELNTEAFF; abundance: few; v_gene: TRBV6-1; d_gene: NA; j_gene: TRBJ1-1
CDR3nt: TGTGCCAGCGGAACTAGCAGCGGGTACGAGCAGTACTTC; CDR3aa: CASGTSSGYEQYF; abundance: many; v_gene: TRBV11-2; d_gene: NA; j_gene: TRBJ2-7
CDR3nt: TGTGCCAGCAGTTCTAAATACGCGGAATACTTC; CDR3aa: CASSSKYAEYF; abundance: NA; v_gene: TRBV7-9; d_gene: NA; j_gene: TRBJ2-7
CDR3nt: TGCAGTGCTAGAAGCGCAGGGATCGGGGACGAGCAGTACTTC; CDR3aa: CSARSAGIGDEQYF; abundance: NA; v_gene: TRBV20-1; d_gene: NA; j_gene: TRBJ2-7
CDR3nt: TGCGCCAGCAGCCCCCCCGGTGGGTATGGGAACACCATATATTTT; CDR3aa: CASSPPGGYGNTIYF; abundance: few; v_gene: TRBV4-1; d_gene: NA; j_gene: TRBJ1-3
CDR3nt: TGTGCCAGCTCACCAGGTCGGGACAGGGGTCAATCACCCCTCCACTTT; CDR3aa: CASSPGRDRGQSPLHF; abundance: few; v_gene: TRBV18; d_gene: TRBD1; j_gene: TRBJ1-6
CDR3nt: TGCGCCAGCAGCTTCTCAGGGGGCCCAGACCGGAACTATGGCTACACCTTC; CDR3aa: CASSFSGGPDRNYGYTF; abundance: NA; v_gene: TRBV5-1; d_gene: TRBD1; j_gene: TRBJ1-2
CDR3nt: TGTGCCAGCAGTTTAGCGTATTCACCCCTCCACTTT; CDR3aa: CASSLAYSPLHF; abundance: many; v_gene: TRBV12-3/TRBV12-4; d_gene: NA; j_gene: TRBJ1-6
CDR3nt: TGTGCCAGCAGCGCTGGGCGGGAGGGCATCTCCGAGCAGTACTTC; CDR3aa: CASSAGREGISEQYF; abundance: few; v_gene: TRBV3-1; d_gene: TRBD2; j_gene: TRBJ2-7
CDR3nt: TGTGCCAGCAGTACCGGGACAGGGGATTTCCAGCCCCAGCATTTT; CDR3aa: CASSTGTGDFQPQHF; abundance: NA; v_gene: TRBV15; d_gene: TRBD1; j_gene: TRBJ1-5
CDR3nt: TGTGCCAGCAGCCGGCCGGGACAGTACTATGGCTACACCTTC; CDR3aa: CASSRPGQYYGYTF; abundance: NA; v_gene: TRBV7-9; d_gene: TRBD1; j_gene: TRBJ1-2
CDR3nt: TGTGCCAGCAGTTTAAAACAGACTTATCAGCCCCAGCATTTT; CDR3aa: CASSLKQTYQPQHF; abundance: NA; v_gene: TRBV12-3/TRBV12-4; d_gene: NA; j_gene: TRBJ1-5
CDR3nt: TGTGCCAGCAGGTTTGGTGGGGGCGAGATTTCCTACGAGCAGTACTTC; CDR3aa: CASRFGGGEISYEQYF; abundance: NA; v_gene: TRBV5-6; d_gene: NA; j_gene: TRBJ2-7
CDR3nt: TGTGCCACCAGCGACTACCCCGGGGGACTAGCGGGGGTTGAGCAGTACTTC; CDR3aa: CATSDYPGGLAGVEQYF; abundance: many; v_gene: TRBV15; d_gene: TRBD2; j_gene: TRBJ2-7
CDR3nt: TGTGCCAGCAGTCCCAGGACAGGGGGCTCTGGTCAGCCCCAGCATTTT; CDR3aa: CASSPRTGGSGQPQHF; abundance: NA; v_gene: TRBV12-3/TRBV12-4; d_gene: TRBD1; j_gene: TRBJ1-5
CDR3nt: TGCAGTGCTTGCCGGACCTTGAACACTGAAGCTTTCTTT; CDR3aa: CSACRTLNTEAFF; abundance: many; v_gene: TRBV20-1; d_gene: NA; j_gene: TRBJ1-1
CDR3nt: TGCGCCGGCAGCTTGGACAGGGAAGGCGCTGAAGCTTTCTTT; CDR3aa: CAGSLDREGAEAFF; abundance: few; v_gene: TRBV5-1; d_gene: TRBD1; j_gene: TRBJ1-1
CDR3nt: TGTGCCAGCAGTTGGGCCTACGGAGGAGTAGTGAACACTGAAGCTTTCTTT; CDR3aa: CASSWAYGGVVNTEAFF; abundance: NA; v_gene: TRBV2; d_gene: NA; j_gene: TRBJ1-1